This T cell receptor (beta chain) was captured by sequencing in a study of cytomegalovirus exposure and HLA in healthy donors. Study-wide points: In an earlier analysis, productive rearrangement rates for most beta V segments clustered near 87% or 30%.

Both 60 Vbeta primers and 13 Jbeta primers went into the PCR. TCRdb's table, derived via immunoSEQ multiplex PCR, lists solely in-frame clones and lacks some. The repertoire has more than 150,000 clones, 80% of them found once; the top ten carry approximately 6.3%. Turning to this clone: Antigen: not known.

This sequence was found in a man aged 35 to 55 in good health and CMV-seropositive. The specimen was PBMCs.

The CDR3 nucleotides are TGTGCCAGCAGCGTAGTCTCCGGGGGGCTCGGCAATGAGCAGTTCTTC. Amino acid sequence: CASSVVSGGLGNEQFF. The genes are TRBV9 and TRBJ2-1; weak D call: TRBD2 (7 bases). V gave up 0 bases and J gave up 6 bases, with 16 bases separating them. The CDR3 extends over 16 amino acids. The V gene's germline CDR1 is SGDLS and CDR2 YYNGEE.